These 26 T cell receptor beta chains were all obtained from the same sample, sequenced in a study of a mutant IDH1 vaccine in newly diagnosed glioma. Their recognized antigens are unknown. Stated time point: week 11, during vaccination. Topical imiquimod was applied with each vaccine dose, which held 300 ug of mutant IDH1 20-mer peptide. Here immunoSEQ multiplex PCR was the method, and the copy in TCRdb shows in-frame clones only, minus some. The sample lists about 61,000 clones, approximately 80% occurring once. The sequences come from PBMCs, collected from a glioma patient whose treatment included an IDH1 peptide vaccine. All receptors come from a man aged 50-60 years with glioma.

This clone has a handful of counts. V and J are TRBV5-1 and TRBJ1-1, with D unresolved. Trimming stripped 5 bases from V and 1 base from J, with 9 bases between. CDR3 size: 13 residues. Germline V lookup: CDR1 SGHRS, CDR2 YFSETQ. For the CDR3, the DNA is TGCGCCAGCAGGGTAACAGAGAACACTGAAGCTTTCTTT. The encoded protein is CASRVTENTEAFF.

This chain connects TRBV7-8 to TRBJ2-7; TRBD1 matches 9 bases. Germline V gene sequence: CDR1 SGHVS, CDR2 FQNEAQ. This CDR3 contains 16 residues. The junction had 10 bases not matched to a gene; V was cut back by 4 bases and J by 3 bases. CDR3 nucleotides: TGTGCCAGCAGCTCTCGGATGCGACAGGGGGTCTACGAGCAGTACTTC. This encodes CASSSRMRQGVYEQYF. The full variable domain, its missing parts supplied by reference TRBV7-8 and TRBJ2-7, is GAGVSQSPRYKVAKRGQDVALRCDPISGHVSLFWYQQALGQGPEFLTYFQNEAQLDKSGLPSDRFFAERPEGSVSTLKIQRTQQEDSAVYLCASSSRMRQGVYEQYFGPGTRLTVT.

This rearrangement joins TRBV19 to TRBJ1-5; D is unresolved. The CDR3 covers 12 residues. Germline-derived CDR1 and CDR2 are LNHDA and SQIVND (reference sequence). The germline V and J ends were trimmed by 7 bases and 6 bases, with 10 bases remaining between them. The CDR3 spells CASTGIGQPQHF. CDR3 nucleotides: TGTGCCAGTACGGGGATAGGTCAGCCCCAGCATTTT. Full variable domain (missing parts from reference TRBV19 and TRBJ1-5): DGGITQSPKYLFRKEGQNVTLSCEQNLNHDAMYWYRQDPGQGLRLIYYSQIVNDFQKGDIAEGYSVSREKKESFPLTVTSAQKNPTAFYLCASTGIGQPQHFGDGTRLSIL.

This clone occurred once. The V and J genes are TRBV5-6 and TRBJ2-5; 9 positions match TRBD1. The CDR3 length is 15 residues. V shed 5 bases, J shed 4 bases, and the junction held 9 bases outside the gene matches. Looked up from germline, CDR1 is SGHDT and CDR2 is YYEEEE. CDR3 amino acids: CASSPDRGNLETQYF. CDR3 DNA sequence: TGTGCCAGCAGTCCTGACAGGGGGAATTTAGAGACCCAGTACTTC.

The chain uses TRBV27 and TRBJ2-7; a weak D match, TRBD2 (6 bases). Germline CDR1 is MNHEY and CDR2 is SMNVEV (reference sequence). Trimming left V 5 bases short and J 4 bases short, with 18 bases between. This CDR3 spans 15 amino acids. As DNA, the CDR3 is TGTGCCAGCAGTGGAGCTCGGGGGTCTGGTTACGAGCAGTACTTC. Its translation: CASSGARGSGYEQYF.

This chain links TRBV13 with TRBJ2-7; D not certain. Germline V gene data show CDR1 as PRHDT and CDR2 as FYEKMQ (reference sequence). The CDR3 length is 12 residues. Trimming stripped 5 bases from V and 4 bases from J, with 9 bases between. This CDR3 reads CASSDQSYEQYF. In nucleotides, the CDR3 is TGTGCCAGCAGCGACCAGAGTTACGAGCAGTACTTC.

The rearrangement joins TRBV6-1 to TRBJ2-7, with D unresolved. V was trimmed by 6 bases and J by 3 bases, leaving 9 bases between them. Germline V gene lookup returns CDR1 MNHNS and CDR2 SASEGT. This CDR3 is built from 12 residues. Here the CDR3 DNA reads TGTGCCAGCAGAACGGACCACTACGAGCAGTACTTC. This translates into CASRTDHYEQYF.

The chain couples TRBV28 to TRBJ1-5; D may be TRBD1 (5 bases). This CDR3 contains 13 residues. Per the germline V gene, CDR1 is MDHEN and CDR2 is SYDVKM. Trimming removed 6 bases from V and 3 bases from J, with 9 bases in between. The CDR3 loop is CASSQGYNQPQHF. As DNA, the CDR3 is TGTGCCAGCAGCCAGGGTTACAATCAGCCCCAGCATTTT.

V usage is TRBV2 and J usage is TRBJ2-5; TRBD1 matches at 7 bases. Losses at the gene ends were 5 bases for V and 4 bases for J; bases not matched to a gene: 4. This CDR3 is built from 13 residues. The germline CDR1 and CDR2 sequences are SNHLY and FYNNEI. In nucleotides, the CDR3 is TGTGCCAGCAGTCGAGGGGGCGGAGAGACCCAGTACTTC. This codes for CASSRGGGETQYF.

The chain employs TRBV11-3 and TRBJ1-1, with a possible D match to TRBD1 (6 bases). CDR3 size: 16 residues. With 6 bases removed from V and 1 base from J, the gap between germline ends came to 18 bases. Germline CDR1 reads SGHNT; CDR2 reads YENEEA. CDR3 sequence reads: CASRSRAGEENTEAFF. The CDR3 DNA sequence: TGTGCCAGCAGGAGTAGGGCAGGGGAGGAGAACACTGAAGCTTTCTTT.

V and J are TRBV13 and TRBJ1-5, with D unclear. This CDR3 is 11 amino acids long. Deletions cut 4 bases from V and 7 bases from J, with 5 bases between. CDR1 is PRHDT, CDR2 FYEKMQ, per germline (reference sequence). The CDR3 DNA is TGTGCCAGCAGCTCGCCCCAGCCCCAGCATTTT. Translating gives CASSSPQPQHF. Based on the CDR3 plus reference TRBV13 and TRBJ1-5, the full variable domain is AAGVIQSPRHLIKEKRETATLKCYPIPRHDTVYWYQQGPGQDPQFLISFYEKMQSDKGSIPDRFSAQQFSDYHSELNMSSLELGDSALYFCASSSPQPQHFGDGTRLSIL.

The chain carries TRBV6-5 and TRBJ1-1, with D unclear. Germline V gene lookup returns CDR1 MNHEY and CDR2 SVGAGI. With 4 bases removed from V and 3 bases from J, the gap between germline ends came to 15 bases. The CDR3 totals 15 residues. This CDR3 reads CASSLKKPKDTEAFF. For the CDR3, the DNA is TGTGCCAGCAGTTTAAAGAAGCCAAAAGACACTGAAGCTTTCTTT.

V gene TRBV7-6 combines with J gene TRBJ2-1; 10 bases line up with TRBD1. Germline lookup yields CDR1 SGHVS and CDR2 FNYEAQ. The V and J ends lost 5 bases and 12 bases, in that order; junction bases with no gene match: 10. CDR3 size: 14 residues. CDR3 loop: CASSNGQGVTGQFF. In DNA, the CDR3 is TGTGCCAGCAGCAATGGACAGGGGGTAACGGGGCAGTTCTTC.

The chain is built from TRBV5-6 and TRBJ1-1; TRBD1 is a possible D gene (5 bases). There are 14 residues in the CDR3. Trimming pared 1 base from V and 4 bases from J, leaving 11 bases between. CDR1 SGHDT and CDR2 YYEEEE come from the germline V gene. The CDR3 sequence is CASSLRGRGTEAFF. In nucleotides, the CDR3 is TGTGCCAGCAGCTTGAGGGGCCGGGGCACTGAAGCTTTCTTT.

This chain links TRBV2 with TRBJ1-4; D gene ambiguous. Germline assignment: CDR1 SNHLY and CDR2 FYNNEI. V dropped 6 bases and J dropped 3 bases, with 11 bases sitting between them. This CDR3 has 14 residues. DNA of the CDR3: TGTGCCAGCAGCCCCGGGATTTCTAATGAAAAACTGTTTTTT. Encoded protein: CASSPGISNEKLFF.

CDR3 DNA sequence: TGTGCCAGCAGCTCCCTTGGGGTTGGGCAGTTCTTC. This sequence encodes CASSSLGVGQFF. The chain joins TRBV11-2 to TRBJ2-1; D remains unclear. The CDR3 is made up of 12 amino acids. CDR1 is SGHAT and CDR2 is FQNNGV in the germline V gene. The V end was cut by 4 bases, the J end by 12 bases, with 13 bases between.

The rearrangement links TRBV4-3 to TRBJ1-5, with D unresolved. Germline loops: CDR1 LGHNA, CDR2 YSLEER. The CDR3 contains 15 residues. Trimming shortened V by 0 bases and J by 0 bases, and 6 bases separated the two germline ends. The CDR3 sequence is CASSQDVDSNQPQHF. The CDR3 DNA reads as TGCGCCAGCAGCCAAGATGTGGATAGCAATCAGCCCCAGCATTTT.

The chain has TRBV7-2 and TRBJ1-5; 7 nucleotides line up with TRBD1. Germline loops: CDR1 SGHTA, CDR2 FQGNSA. Trimming removed 3 bases from V and 10 bases from J; junction bases left unmatched: 15. CDR3 length equals 16 residues. The CDR3 region is CASSFGGSGTAVPQHF. The CDR3 DNA reads as TGTGCCAGCAGCTTTGGGGGCTCCGGGACAGCGGTACCCCAGCATTTT.

Remarks on this clone: This same CDR3 is encoded by further DNA sequences in the sample. The rearrangement uses TRBV6-5 and TRBJ1-1; D is uncertain. Trimming removed 6 bases from V and 1 base from J, with 6 bases in between. This CDR3 contains 12 residues. Germline V gene data show CDR1 as MNHEY and CDR2 as SVGAGI. The CDR3 region has the DNA TGTGCCAGCAGCGGCAGGAACACTGAAGCTTTCTTT. Translated: CASSGRNTEAFF.

The chain links TRBV4-1 to TRBJ2-4, with D unresolved. Trimming removed 5 bases at V and 6 bases at J, with 14 bases between. Germline V CDR1 and CDR2: MGHRA, YSYEKL. The length of the CDR3 is 14 residues. CDR3 amino acids: CASSKGRAGNIQYF. The CDR3 coding sequence is TGCGCCAGCAGCAAGGGAAGGGCAGGAAACATTCAGTACTTC.

J is TRBJ2-3 and V is TRBV29-1, with TRBD1 as a possible D gene (7 bases). The germline V gene has CDR1 SQVTM and CDR2 ANQGSEA. The V end lost 4 bases, the J end lost 8 bases, and 22 bases lay between the germline ends. The CDR3 covers 15 residues. The CDR3 nucleotides are TGCAGCGTTGTGGCTCAGGGGGGCAGCGCCCGTACGCAGTATTTT. Its protein product is CSVVAQGGSARTQYF.

This chain connects TRBV6-5 to TRBJ1-3; no definite D call. Trimming shortened V by 6 bases and J by 0 bases, and 6 bases separated the two germline ends. The germline V gene encodes CDR1 MNHEY and CDR2 SVGAGI. The CDR3 length is 13 residues. The CDR3 nucleotides read TGTGCCAGCAGCTCCCTCTCTGGAAACACCATATATTTT. It codes for CASSSLSGNTIYF.

The rearrangement uses TRBV13 and TRBJ1-1; TRBD1 aligns across 8 bases. This CDR3 comprises 14 residues. In germline, CDR1 is PRHDT, CDR2 FYEKMQ (reference sequence). J was trimmed by 4 bases and V by 2 bases; bases with no gene match: 3. The chain's CDR3 is CASSLLQGVTEAFF. DNA of the CDR3: TGTGCCAGCAGCTTATTACAGGGGGTCACTGAAGCTTTCTTT. The variable domain in full, with the rest retrieved from reference TRBV13 and TRBJ1-1, is AAGVIQSPRHLIKEKRETATLKCYPIPRHDTVYWYQQGPGQDPQFLISFYEKMQSDKGSIPDRFSAQQFSDYHSELNMSSLELGDSALYFCASSLLQGVTEAFFGQGTRLTVV.

This clone was counted a few times. V and J are TRBV6-5 and TRBJ1-1, with D hard to call. Trimming shortened V by 1 base and J by 1 base, and 4 bases separated the two germline ends. CDR1 and CDR2 (germline): MNHEY, SVGAGI. This CDR3 is built from 13 residues. The CDR3 is CASSYLGNTEAFF. The CDR3 DNA sequence: TGTGCCAGCAGTTACTTAGGGAACACTGAAGCTTTCTTT.

The chain uses TRBV6-6 and TRBJ1-5; TRBD1 matches 7 bases. In germline, CDR1 is MNHNY, CDR2 SVGAGI (reference sequence). The CDR3 is made up of 13 amino acids. J gave up 7 bases and V 7 bases, and 7 bases lay outside the gene matches. The CDR3 sequence is CASNDRAGQPQHF. DNA for the CDR3: TGTGCCAGCAACGACAGGGCGGGGCAGCCCCAGCATTTT.

The gene calls are TRBV29-1 and TRBJ2-3; D uncertain. Looked up from germline, CDR1 is SQVTM and CDR2 is ANQGSEA. The V gene lost 5 bases and the J gene lost 3 bases, with 15 bases spanning the gap. This CDR3 contains 14 residues. CDR3 sequence reads: CSVSWGDPTDTQYF. As DNA, the CDR3 is TGCAGCGTTTCGTGGGGTGATCCGACAGATACGCAGTATTTT.